Following are 3 T cell receptor beta chains from one sample sequenced in a study of T cells in lung cancer brain metastases. Sequencing used immunoSEQ multiplex PCR; TCRdb keeps in-frame clones, though not all of them. The table shows approximately 5,100 clones, with around 84% occurring only once. The sequenced material came from tumor tissue from a brain metastasis. Source of these receptors: a man aged 45 to 65 with non-small cell lung cancer that had spread to the brain.

The chain recombines TRBV7-2 with TRBJ1-2, with D possibly matching TRBD1 (6 bases). This CDR3 has 15 amino acids. V gave up 1 base and J gave up 5 bases, with 14 bases separating them. CDR1 SGHTA and CDR2 FQGNSA come from the germline V gene. The CDR3 DNA sequence: TGTGCCAGCAGCTTAGACCCCAACAGGGATTATGGCTACACCTTC. Its protein product is CASSLDPNRDYGYTF. Full variable domain (outside the CDR3, taken from reference TRBV7-2 and TRBJ1-2): GAGVSQSPSNKVTEKGKDVELRCDPISGHTALYWYRQSLGQGLEFLIYFQGNSAPDKSGLPSDRFSAERTGGSVSTLTIQRTQQEDSAVYLCASSLDPNRDYGYTFGSGTRLTVV.

The J gene is TRBJ1-4, the V gene TRBV20-1; a possible D gene is TRBD1 (5 bases). This CDR3 is 11 amino acids long. Germline V gene data show CDR1 as DFQATT and CDR2 as SNEGSKA (reference sequence). V was trimmed by 0 bases and J by 14 bases, leaving 10 bases between them. The CDR3 region has the DNA TGCAGTGCTAGAGAGGGGGTGAGGCTGTTTTTT. Translation gives CSAREGVRLFF.

V usage is TRBV5-6 and J usage is TRBJ2-3; D ambiguous. The germline V gene encodes CDR1 SGHDT and CDR2 YYEEEE. The CDR3 is 11 amino acids. Trimming left V 4 bases short and J 7 bases short, with 7 bases between. The DNA of the CDR3 is TGTGCCAGCAGCGGGGTGTATACGCAGTATTTT. This translates into CASSGVYTQYF.